A selection of T cell receptor beta chains follows, all from one sample in a study of blood T cells in healthy people across ages. A single record per CDR3 protein comes from TCRdb applying MiXCR to the 5' RACE reads. The data contain over 1.5 million distinct CDR3 sequences, 40% to 55% of them singletons. The sample taken for sequencing was blood. The source of these receptors is a woman aged 40 to 50 in good health. The CDR3 runs from the conserved cysteine through the conserved F or W. A D gene is named only where the DNA matches it firmly. Expanded clones are given a class, and other clones once, few, many or no size at all.

TRBV4-1	.	TRBJ2-1	14	.	TGCGCCAGCAGCCAAGGGCTAGCAAAGGAGACCCAGTTCTTC	CASSQGLAKETQFF
TRBV5-1	.	TRBJ1-4	15	.	TGCGCCAGCAGCTTGGAAGGGGCCCCTGTGGAAAAACTGTTTTTT	CASSLEGAPVEKLFF
TRBV6-2/TRBV6-3	.	TRBJ2-7	14	.	TGTGCCAGCAGTTACGGGGGTCCTTCCTACGAGCAGTACTTC	CASSYGGPSYEQYF
TRBV7-9	.	TRBJ2-3	17	.	TGTGCCAGCAGCTTAGGTTCGGCGGGCAGGGTCACAGATACGCAGTATTTT	CASSLGSAGRVTDTQYF
TRBV29-1	few	TRBJ1-2	12	.	TGCAGCGTTGTCGGGGGAAACTATGGCTACACCTTC	CSVVGGNYGYTF
TRBV20-1	.	TRBJ1-2	13	.	TGCAGTGCGGATGTGGGGGTGGGGTATGGCTACACCTTC	CSADVGVGYGYTF
TRBV9	few	TRBJ2-5	15	.	TGTGCCAGTACCACCGGGTGGCTGCTCCAAGAGACCCAGTACTTC	CASTTGWLLQETQYF
TRBV29-1	few	TRBJ2-7	12	.	TGCAGCGTTGCGCGGGATTCCTACGAGCAGTACTTC	CSVARDSYEQYF
TRBV27	few	TRBJ2-5	14	.	TGTGCCAGCAGTTTATCCGGGGTTCGGAAGACCCAGTACTTC	CASSLSGVRKTQYF
TRBV20-1	few	TRBJ2-1	12	TRBD2	TGCAGTGCTAGACATAGCGGGGATGAGCAGTTCTTC	CSARHSGDEQFF
TRBV7-2	few	TRBJ2-6	17	TRBD1	TGTGCCAGCAGGCAGATAGGGGACAGCTCTGGGGCCAACGTCCTGACTTTC	CASRQIGDSSGANVLTF
TRBV18	few	TRBJ2-7	15	.	TGTGCCAGCTCACCAACGGCAGGGCCTACCTACGAGCAGTACTTC	CASSPTAGPTYEQYF
TRBV7-2	few	TRBJ2-7	15	.	TGTGCCAGCAGCTTAGTGAGCCTAGTTGGGAACGAGCAGTACTTC	CASSLVSLVGNEQYF
TRBV6-5	once	TRBJ1-2	14	.	TGTGCCAGCAGTTACTCAGAAGGGGTCTATGGCTACACCTTC	CASSYSEGVYGYTF
TRBV18	.	TRBJ2-5	16	.	TGTGCCAGCTCCCTCAACCACAGGGCAGGAGGAGAGACCCAGTACTTC	CASSLNHRAGGETQYF
TRBV2	.	TRBJ1-1	16	.	TGTGCCAGCATCCCAGGGGTAAACCCGATGAACACTGAAGCTTTCTTT	CASIPGVNPMNTEAFF
TRBV20-1	few	TRBJ1-2	17	.	TGCAGTGCTAGAGCCGCGAGCGGGGGCCGGGGAGCCTATGGCTACACCTTC	CSARAASGGRGAYGYTF
TRBV7-2	.	TRBJ2-7	13	.	TGTGCCAGCAGCGTATCCAAAGGGGACGAGCAGTACTTC	CASSVSKGDEQYF
TRBV29-1	.	TRBJ2-1	14	.	TGCAGCGTTGGCCAGGGAGACTCCTACAATGAGCAGTTCTTC	CSVGQGDSYNEQFF
TRBV14	.	TRBJ1-1	12	.	TGTGCCAGCAGCCAACTTAGCAGGGAAGCTTTCTTT	CASSQLSREAFF
TRBV7-9	.	TRBJ2-3	16	TRBD1	TGTGCCAGCAGCTTAGCCGGACAGGTTAAGACAGATACGCAGTATTTT	CASSLAGQVKTDTQYF
TRBV9	few	TRBJ2-3	14	.	TGTGCCAGCAGCGCGGGGGACATACCAGATACGCAGTATTTT	CASSAGDIPDTQYF
TRBV12-3/TRBV12-4	.	TRBJ2-5	15	TRBD1	TGTGCCAGCAGCCGACACGAGACAGGGAAAGAGACCCAGTACTTC	CASSRHETGKETQYF
TRBV29-1	few	TRBJ2-5	18	TRBD2	TGCAGCGTTGAGATACGACTAGCGGGGGGGCCGCGAGAAGAGACCCAGTACTTC	CSVEIRLAGGPREETQYF
TRBV20-1	.	TRBJ2-7	15	.	TGCAGTGCTACCTACCCGAGTGGGGGCCTTTACGAGCAGTACTTC	CSATYPSGGLYEQYF
TRBV4-2	few	TRBJ2-3	16	TRBD2	TGTGCCAGCAGCCCAGGGACTAGCGGACCTGGAGGGGGGCAGTATTTT	CASSPGTSGPGGGQYF
TRBV15	few	TRBJ2-1	16	.	TGTGCCACCAGTGATCCCCGTGGCGCGGTGTACAATGAGCAGTTCTTC	CATSDPRGAVYNEQFF